A selection of T cell receptor beta chains follows, all from one sample in a study of T cell responses to AZD1222 COVID-19 vaccine. Generated by immunoSEQ multiplex PCR, the TCRdb table keeps only in-frame clones and is missing some. The table includes 100,000 to 150,000 clones, just under 95% detected once. The sample consisted of peripheral blood, taken on day 0 of AZD1222 vaccination. The source is an adult in good health. The CDR3 runs from the conserved cysteine through the conserved F or W. A D gene is named only where the DNA matches it firmly. The size entry is marked missing in some rows and otherwise reads once, few, many or a size class.

CDR3: CASSSRPGGNTEAFF
DNA: TGTGCCAGCAGCTCCCGCCCGGGGGGGAACACTGAAGCTTTCTTT
J: TRBJ1-1
size: -
D: -
V: TRBV7-8

CDR3: CASSQGSDRGQYFFTMRGKQFF
DNA: TGCGCCAGCAGCCAAGGATCGGACAGGGGCCAATATTTCTTTACAATGAGGGGCAAGCAGTTCTTC
J: TRBJ2-1
size: -
D: TRBD1
V: TRBV4-1

CDR3: CSASLQSANYGYTF
DNA: TGCAGTGCTAGTCTGCAGTCAGCTAACTATGGCTACACCTTC
J: TRBJ1-2
size: -
D: -
V: TRBV20-1

CDR3: CASSYEGTSYNEQFF
DNA: TGTGCCAGCAGTTACGAGGGGACCTCCTACAATGAGCAGTTCTTC
J: TRBJ2-1
size: -
D: -
V: TRBV6-5

CDR3: CASSPRRSSYNEQFF
DNA: TGTGCCAGCAGCCCGCGACGTAGCTCCTACAATGAGCAGTTCTTC
J: TRBJ2-1
size: -
D: -
V: TRBV11-2

CDR3: CASSLGGIYGYTF
DNA: TGCGCCAGCAGCTTGGGAGGAATCTATGGCTACACCTTC
J: TRBJ1-2
size: once
D: -
V: TRBV5-1

CDR3: CASSLNNRPHSPLHF
DNA: TGTGCCAGCAGTTTAAATAACAGGCCTCATTCACCCCTCCACTTT
J: TRBJ1-6
size: -
D: -
V: TRBV27

CDR3: CATSSFSGTSGYNEQFF
DNA: TGTGCCACCAGCAGTTTTTCCGGGACTAGCGGCTACAATGAGCAGTTCTTC
J: TRBJ2-1
size: -
D: TRBD2
V: TRBV15

CDR3: CAISESGGGEKLFF
DNA: TGTGCCATCAGTGAGTCCGGGGGGGGCGAAAAACTGTTTTTT
J: TRBJ1-4
size: -
D: -
V: TRBV10-3

CDR3: CASSPDRVTEAFF
DNA: TGTGCCAGCAGTCCGGACAGGGTGACTGAAGCTTTCTTT
J: TRBJ1-1
size: -
D: TRBD1
V: TRBV27

CDR3: CASSTSTDTQYF
DNA: TGTGCCAGTAGTACAAGCACAGATACGCAGTATTTT
J: TRBJ2-3
size: once
D: -
V: TRBV19

CDR3: CATNSRAGTGNTEAFF
DNA: TGTGCCACCAACTCCAGAGCCGGGACAGGAAACACTGAAGCTTTCTTT
J: TRBJ1-1
size: -
D: TRBD1
V: TRBV7-8

CDR3: CASSSQGGRETQYF
DNA: TGTGCCAGCAGCTCGCAGGGGGGGCGAGAGACCCAGTACTTC
J: TRBJ2-5
size: -
D: -
V: TRBV7-3

CDR3: CASSAGLVGYNEQFF
DNA: TGTGCCAGCAGCGCGGGACTAGTGGGTTACAATGAGCAGTTCTTC
J: TRBJ2-1
size: -
D: TRBD2
V: TRBV5-4

CDR3: CASSLSGTGDNEQFF
DNA: TGTGCCAGCAGCTTAAGCGGTACCGGGGACAATGAGCAGTTCTTC
J: TRBJ2-1
size: once
D: -
V: TRBV7-3

CDR3: CASSEGRLSGNTIYF
DNA: TGTGCCAGCAGTGAGGGTAGGCTCTCTGGAAACACCATATATTTT
J: TRBJ1-3
size: few
D: -
V: TRBV2

CDR3: CASSFSSGLSEQFF
DNA: TGTGCCAGCAGTTTTTCTAGCGGGTTGAGTGAGCAGTTCTTC
J: TRBJ2-1
size: -
D: TRBD2
V: TRBV27

CDR3: CASRTGSYGYTF
DNA: TGTGCCAGCAGAACAGGGTCCTATGGCTACACCTTC
J: TRBJ1-2
size: -
D: -
V: TRBV2

CDR3: CASSLVAGGWYGYTF
DNA: TGTGCCAGCAGTTTAGTGGCAGGGGGCTGGTATGGCTACACCTTC
J: TRBJ1-2
size: -
D: TRBD1
V: TRBV27

CDR3: CSVDEVYNEQFF
DNA: TGCAGCGTTGACGAGGTCTACAATGAGCAGTTCTTC
J: TRBJ2-1
size: -
D: -
V: TRBV29-1

CDR3: CASSLGARGYTF
DNA: TGTGCCAGCAGCTTAGGGGCTAGGGGCTACACCTTC
J: TRBJ1-2
size: -
D: -
V: TRBV7-9

CDR3: CASSLMAGGPHEQFF
DNA: TGTGCCAGCAGCTTAATGGCGGGAGGGCCGCATGAGCAGTTCTTC
J: TRBJ2-1
size: -
D: TRBD2
V: TRBV7-7

CDR3: CASSFTGTGANVLTF
DNA: TGTGCCAGCAGCTTCACAGGGACTGGGGCCAACGTCCTGACTTTC
J: TRBJ2-6
size: -
D: -
V: TRBV7-6

CDR3: CASSLEVGGANGYTF
DNA: TGCGCCAGCAGCTTGGAGGTAGGGGGCGCGAATGGCTACACCTTC
J: TRBJ1-2
size: few
D: TRBD1
V: TRBV5-1

CDR3: CASSPGLAGVVGHNEQFF
DNA: TGCGCCAGCAGCCCGGGACTAGCGGGAGTCGTGGGCCACAATGAGCAGTTCTTC
J: TRBJ2-1
size: -
D: TRBD2
V: TRBV4-1

CDR3: CASSQELSGYEQYF
DNA: TGTGCCAGCAGCCAGGAACTTAGCGGCTACGAGCAGTACTTC
J: TRBJ2-7
size: -
D: -
V: TRBV4-2

CDR3: CASSQEGDYVYGYTF
DNA: TGCGCCAGCAGCCAGGAGGGGGATTACGTCTATGGCTACACCTTC
J: TRBJ1-2
size: -
D: -
V: TRBV5-1

CDR3: CASSQGLYSWGNQPQHF
DNA: TGTGCCAGCAGCCAAGGCCTCTACTCCTGGGGCAATCAGCCCCAGCATTTT
J: TRBJ1-5
size: -
D: -
V: TRBV3-1/TRBV3-2

CDR3: CASSPSPNSPLHF
DNA: TGTGCCAGCAGCCCGAGTCCCAATTCACCCCTCCACTTT
J: TRBJ1-6
size: -
D: -
V: TRBV5-6

CDR3: CASSLGWDTNQPQHF
DNA: TGTGCCAGCAGCTTAGGGTGGGACACAAATCAGCCCCAGCATTTT
J: TRBJ1-5
size: -
D: -
V: TRBV27

CDR3: CASSYNAYGYTF
DNA: TGTGCCAGCAGTTACAACGCCTATGGCTACACCTTC
J: TRBJ1-2
size: -
D: -
V: TRBV6-2/TRBV6-3

CDR3: CASSITKFDTQYF
DNA: TGTGCCAGTAGTATAACTAAGTTCGATACGCAGTATTTT
J: TRBJ2-3
size: -
D: -
V: TRBV19

CDR3: CASSRGQGKNIQYF
DNA: TGTGCCAGCAGCCGGGGACAGGGAAAAAACATTCAGTACTTC
J: TRBJ2-4
size: -
D: TRBD1
V: TRBV3-1/TRBV3-2

CDR3: CASSKTTPLNEQFF
DNA: TGTGCCAGCAGTAAGACTACCCCCCTCAATGAGCAGTTCTTC
J: TRBJ2-1
size: -
D: -
V: TRBV6-5

CDR3: CASSVGWAGDYVSAYEQFF
DNA: TGTGCCAGCAGCGTAGGGTGGGCAGGGGATTATGTTAGTGCCTATGAGCAGTTCTTC
J: TRBJ2-1
size: -
D: -
V: TRBV9

CDR3: CASRDSGRGNEQFF
DNA: TGTGCCAGCAGAGACAGTGGGAGGGGAAATGAGCAGTTCTTC
J: TRBJ2-1
size: -
D: TRBD2
V: TRBV2

CDR3: CASSHRESYEQYF
DNA: TGTGCCAGCTCCCATCGGGAGAGCTACGAGCAGTACTTC
J: TRBJ2-7
size: -
D: -
V: TRBV27

CDR3: CAWRRGANGYTF
DNA: TGTGCCTGGAGGAGGGGGGCGAATGGCTACACCTTC
J: TRBJ1-2
size: -
D: -
V: TRBV30

CDR3: CASSPRQGAASPLHF
DNA: TGTGCCAGCAGCCCACGACAGGGGGCAGCTTCACCCCTCCACTTT
J: TRBJ1-6
size: -
D: TRBD1
V: TRBV2

CDR3: CASVATQSSYNEQFF
DNA: TGTGCCAGCGTAGCAACACAGAGCTCCTACAATGAGCAGTTCTTC
J: TRBJ2-1
size: -
D: -
V: TRBV7-9

CDR3: CAWGAGSLSGNTIYF
DNA: TGTGCCTGGGGGGCAGGGTCCCTCTCTGGAAACACCATATATTTT
J: TRBJ1-3
size: -
D: -
V: TRBV30

CDR3: CASSLEVRTSGRGKTQYF
DNA: TGTGCCAGCAGCTTAGAGGTTCGGACTAGCGGGAGGGGAAAGACCCAGTACTTC
J: TRBJ2-5
size: -
D: TRBD2
V: TRBV7-2

CDR3: CASSSRTRDPTIEAFF
DNA: TGCGCCAGCAGCTCCCGTACCCGAGATCCAACAATTGAAGCTTTCTTT
J: TRBJ1-1
size: -
D: -
V: TRBV5-1

CDR3: CASSSATGGAEQFF
DNA: TGTGCCAGCAGCTCGGCCACAGGGGGGGCTGAGCAGTTCTTC
J: TRBJ2-1
size: once
D: -
V: TRBV28

CDR3: CASTRAGNDEQYF
DNA: TGTGCCAGTACCCGGGCGGGGAACGACGAGCAGTACTTC
J: TRBJ2-7
size: -
D: -
V: TRBV19

CDR3: CASSLDRKTQYF
DNA: TGTGCCAGCAGTTTAGACAGGAAGACGCAGTATTTT
J: TRBJ2-3
size: -
D: -
V: TRBV28

CDR3: CASTVQGRNSPLHF
DNA: TGCGCCAGCACCGTACAGGGACGCAATTCACCCCTCCACTTT
J: TRBJ1-6
size: -
D: -
V: TRBV23-1

CDR3: CASSRARGKAGELFF
DNA: TGCGCCAGCAGCCGGGCCAGGGGAAAGGCCGGGGAGCTGTTTTTT
J: TRBJ2-2
size: -
D: -
V: TRBV5-1

CDR3: CASRTPLDYGYTF
DNA: TGTGCCAGTAGGACCCCCCTAGACTATGGCTACACCTTC
J: TRBJ1-2
size: -
D: -
V: TRBV19

CDR3: CASSLLGGMAHSTDTQYF
DNA: TGTGCCAGCAGTTTATTGGGCGGGATGGCACATAGCACAGATACGCAGTATTTT
J: TRBJ2-3
size: -
D: -
V: TRBV27

CDR3: CASGDRAVWGTEAFF
DNA: TGTGCCAGCGGGGACAGGGCGGTTTGGGGCACTGAAGCTTTCTTT
J: TRBJ1-1
size: few
D: TRBD1
V: TRBV9

CDR3: CASSPTPLVGLAGDEQFF
DNA: TGTGCCAGCAGCCCAACGCCCCTGGTGGGACTAGCGGGAGATGAGCAGTTCTTC
J: TRBJ2-1
size: -
D: TRBD2
V: TRBV7-2

CDR3: CASSPKGSGATNEKLFF
DNA: TGTGCCAGCAGCCCAAAGGGGTCTGGAGCCACTAATGAAAAACTGTTTTTT
J: TRBJ1-4
size: -
D: -
V: TRBV21-1

CDR3: CASSRATNEKLFF
DNA: TGTGCCAGCTCCCGTGCAACTAATGAAAAACTGTTTTTT
J: TRBJ1-4
size: once
D: -
V: TRBV18